This T cell receptor (beta chain) was recorded in a study of T cell responses to AZD1222 COVID-19 vaccine. Notes on the study in general: Donors in the cohort were predominantly white British and more often female, and clonal diversity was possibly underestimated. Just 5 to 7 AZD1222 recipients were seropositive at baseline.

This clone was observed a handful of times. The antigen remains undetermined. Some second doses came at about 4 weeks and others at about 12 weeks; these were pooled. The data were produced by immunoSEQ multiplex PCR, yet TCRdb's version contains in-frame clones alone and is incomplete. The sample has some 170,000 clones, around 90% seen once; the top ten hold approximately 1.1%. The V end lost 0 bases, the J end lost 7 bases, and 19 bases lay between the germline ends. This CDR3 has 17 amino acids. CDR1 is LNHNV and CDR2 is YYDKDF in the germline V gene (reference sequence). This TCR came from an adult who received the AZD1222 COVID-19 vaccine. The sequencing used peripheral blood, collected 28 days after the second AZD1222 dose. The V call is TRBV15, the J call TRBJ1-5; no clear D gene. The CDR3 bases are TGTGCCACCAGCAGAGATTTGGTCACCACGGTCGACCAGCCCCAGCATTTT. Its translation: CATSRDLVTTVDQPQHF.